One sample yielded the 32 T cell receptor beta chains listed below, sequenced in a study of blood T cell repertoires in COVID-19. Sequencing used immunoSEQ multiplex PCR; TCRdb keeps in-frame clones, though not all of them. The sample has about 480,000 clones, around 89% seen once. Material for sequencing was peripheral blood. Receptors were obtained from a woman aged 45-60 years with COVID-19, enrolled during active disease.

The chain recombines TRBV18 with TRBJ2-2, with TRBD1 as a possible D gene (6 bases). From germline, CDR1 is KGHSH and CDR2 LQKENI. The CDR3 sequence is 16 residues long. V was clipped by 6 bases and J by 0 bases, with 14 bases between them. The CDR3 bases are TGTGCCAGCTCTTTCGGGCAGGGGCCGAACACCGGGGAGCTGTTTTTT. Amino acids: CASSFGQGPNTGELFF.

V is TRBV2 and J is TRBJ1-2; D unresolved. The CDR3 covers 8 residues. V shed 8 bases and J shed 8 bases, with 3 bases lying between them. Germline V gene data show CDR1 as SNHLY and CDR2 as FYNNEI. CDR3 DNA sequence: TGTGCCAGCCGGGGCTACACCTTC. Residues: CASRGYTF.

This clone was seen more than once but under ten times. The J gene is TRBJ1-5, the V gene TRBV12-3 or TRBV12-4; no definite D call. This CDR3 has 13 amino acids. The germline V and J ends were trimmed by 3 bases and 4 bases, with 7 bases remaining between them. The CDR3 nucleotides read TGTGCCAGCAGTTTCCTCGGGAATCAGCCCCAGCATTTT. Translating gives CASSFLGNQPQHF.

Notes on this clone: At one of its ends the junction is not consistent with the germline gene, which may arise from a read error. This sequence joins TRBV6-5 and TRBJ1-4; perhaps TRBD1 as D (6 bases). The CDR3 consists of 14 residues. Germline values: CDR1 MNHEY, CDR2 SVGAGI. The CDR3 coding sequence is TGTGCCGGCAGGATACAGGGCGGCCATGAAAAACTGTTTTTT. This sequence encodes CAGRIQGGHEKLFF.

V is TRBV3-1 (or the pseudogene TRBV3-2) and J is TRBJ2-7, with 10 bases fitting TRBD2. The CDR3 sequence is 16 residues long. The V gene end was trimmed by 1 base and the J gene end by 3 bases; junction bases not matched to a gene: 6. Germline CDR1 reads LGHDT; CDR2 reads YNNKEL (reference sequence). CDR3 nucleotide sequence: TGTGCCAGCAGCCAAGGGAGCGGGGGGGCCGTCTACGAGCAGTACTTC. Residues: CASSQGSGGAVYEQYF.

This clone has a handful of counts. Other DNA sequences of this sample code for an identical CDR3. The V gene is TRBV7-9, the J gene TRBJ1-1; perhaps TRBD1 as D (5 bases). The CDR3 contains 13 residues. Trimming took off 2 bases at V and 1 base at J, with 5 bases between the two ends. The germline V gene encodes CDR1 SEHNR and CDR2 FQNEAQ (reference sequence). The CDR3 sequence: CASSLQGNTEAFF. For the CDR3, the DNA is TGTGCCAGCAGCTTACAGGGGAACACTGAAGCTTTCTTT.

This clone was recorded only once. The chain uses TRBV2 and TRBJ2-7, with 10 bases lining up with TRBD1. After removal of 6 bases from V and 6 bases from J, the junction contained 11 bases not matched to a gene. The CDR3 covers 15 residues. Germline CDR1 SNHLY, CDR2 FYNNEI. In nucleotides, the CDR3 is TGTGCCAGCAGCCTAGACAGGGGGCCCTCGGCCGAGCAGTACTTC. It yields the protein CASSLDRGPSAEQYF. Complete variable domain (other parts from reference TRBV2 and TRBJ2-7): EPEVTQTPSHQVTQMGQEVILRCVPISNHLYFYWYRQILGQKVEFLVSFYNNEISEKSEIFDDQFSVERPDGSNFTLKIRSTKLEDSAMYFCASSLDRGPSAEQYFGPGTRLTVT.

V gene TRBV5-1 combines with J gene TRBJ1-2; D remains unclear. Germline V gene lookup returns CDR1 SGHRS and CDR2 YFSETQ. The CDR3 loop spans 15 amino acids. Trimming removed 0 bases from V and 0 bases from J, with 9 bases in between. CDR3 in amino acids: CASSLGAATNYGYTF. In DNA form, the CDR3 reads TGCGCCAGCAGCTTGGGGGCAGCCACTAACTATGGCTACACCTTC.

The CDR3 reads CASSSPGQGTHQPQHF. DNA of the CDR3: TGTGCCAGCAGTTCTCCGGGACAGGGGACCCATCAGCCCCAGCATTTT. The rearrangement links TRBV28 to TRBJ1-5, with TRBD1 matching over 10 bases. Trimming took 4 bases from V and 5 from J; bases not matched to a gene: 8. CDR1 MDHEN and CDR2 SYDVKM come from the germline V gene. This CDR3 has 16 residues.

This clone was counted between two and nine times. The chain is built from TRBV27 and TRBJ2-2, with 7 positions matching TRBD2. CDR1 is MNHEY, CDR2 SMNVEV, per germline (reference sequence). V shed 5 bases and J 2 bases; nucleotides not matched to a gene: 8. This CDR3 comprises 16 residues. The CDR3, as DNA: TGTGCCAGCAGTCTTCGGACTAGTCCCAACACCGGGGAGCTGTTTTTT. Its protein product is CASSLRTSPNTGELFF.

This chain joins TRBV5-5 and TRBJ2-5; 9 nucleotides align to TRBD2. CDR1 and CDR2 from the germline V gene are SGHKS and YYEKEE (reference sequence). The CDR3 is made up of 15 amino acids. Trimming removed 1 base from V and 2 bases from J; junction bases left unmatched: 3. Here the CDR3 DNA reads TGTGCCAGCAGCTTGTTGGCGGGGGGGCAAGAGACCCAGTACTTC. It codes for CASSLLAGGQETQYF.

The gene calls are TRBV2 and TRBJ2-6, with TRBD2 matching over 9 bases. With 2 bases clipped from V and 1 base from J, the junction kept 15 bases outside the gene matches. Germline V lookup: CDR1 SNHLY, CDR2 FYNNEI. This CDR3 is built from 21 residues. The CDR3 DNA follows: TGTGCCAGCAGTGAAAGGGGTGTTACAGCGGGGGGTTGGTCTGGGGCCAACGTCCTGACTTTC. Its translation: CASSERGVTAGGWSGANVLTF.

This chain connects TRBV19 to TRBJ1-1; TRBD1 matches at 7 bases. The ends lost 6 bases at V and 6 bases at J; junction bases unmatched: 10. CDR3 length: 14 residues. Germline V CDR1 and CDR2: LNHDA, SQIVND (reference sequence). Here the CDR3 DNA reads TGTGCCAGTAGCCAACAGGGGAGGTTTGCTGAAGCTTTCTTT. This gives the protein CASSQQGRFAEAFF.

This chain connects TRBV6-5 to TRBJ2-7; D not resolved. This CDR3 contains 13 residues. Germline V gives CDR1 MNHEY, CDR2 SVGAGI. Trimming pared 7 bases from V and 6 bases from J, leaving 16 bases between. The DNA of the CDR3 is TGTGCCAGCACCCCTATTAATTCGGGCGAGCAGTACTTC. It translates to CASTPINSGEQYF.

J is TRBJ1-2 and V is TRBV5-4; TRBD1 agrees at 8 bases. With 0 bases clipped from V and 8 bases from J, the junction kept 9 bases outside the gene matches. The germline V gene has CDR1 SGHNT and CDR2 YYREEE (reference sequence). The CDR3 has 15 residues. Here the CDR3 reads CASSLAEGQGSGYTF. For the CDR3, the DNA is TGTGCCAGCAGCTTGGCCGAAGGACAGGGCTCAGGCTACACCTTC.

The chain uses TRBV19 and TRBJ2-3; 8 nucleotides match TRBD1. Germline V lookup: CDR1 LNHDA, CDR2 SQIVND (reference sequence). V lost 1 base and J lost 3; bases outside the gene matches: 3. The CDR3 consists of 15 residues. In nucleotides, the CDR3 is TGTGCCAGTAGTATAGGAACAGGGGGGACAGATACGCAGTATTTT. Translating gives CASSIGTGGTDTQYF.

J is TRBJ1-2 and V is TRBV7-2; 7 bases are a match to TRBD1. Unmatched junction bases numbered 7, after V lost 5 bases and J lost 7 bases. Germline V gene lookup returns CDR1 SGHTA and CDR2 FQGNSA. The CDR3 totals 13 residues. The CDR3 DNA is TGTGCCAGCAGCCGACAGGGTATAAGTGGCTACACCTTC. It yields the protein CASSRQGISGYTF. The full variable domain, its missing parts supplied by reference TRBV7-2 and TRBJ1-2, is GAGVSQSPSNKVTEKGKDVELRCDPISGHTALYWYRQSLGQGLEFLIYFQGNSAPDKSGLPSDRFSAERTGGSVSTLTIQRTQQEDSAVYLCASSRQGISGYTFGSGTRLTVV.

The rearrangement uses TRBV9 and TRBJ1-1; D is possibly TRBD1 (5 bases). The germline V gene has CDR1 SGDLS and CDR2 YYNGEE. The CDR3 totals 13 residues. Trimming shortened V by 4 bases and J by 10 bases, and 17 bases separated the two germline ends. The CDR3: CASSPSGGLGAFF. The CDR3 nucleotides are TGTGCCAGCAGCCCCAGCGGGGGTCTCGGAGCTTTCTTT.

V usage is TRBV7-9 and J usage is TRBJ1-4, with 7 bases aligning to TRBD1. After removal of 2 bases from V and 4 bases from J, the junction contained 4 bases not matched to a gene. CDR1 SEHNR and CDR2 FQNEAQ come from the germline V gene (reference sequence). CDR3 length: 15 residues. CDR3 sequence: CASSLKGQLNEKLFF. The CDR3 nucleotides read TGTGCCAGCAGCTTAAAGGGACAGCTTAATGAAAAACTGTTTTTT.

This chain joins TRBV9 and TRBJ2-1; a weak D match, TRBD2 (6 bases). This CDR3 contains 15 residues. Germline V gene sequence: CDR1 SGDLS, CDR2 YYNGEE. V shed 0 bases and J shed 6 bases, with 13 bases lying between them. CDR3 sequence reads: CASSVGGLLGNEQFF. DNA for the CDR3: TGTGCCAGCAGCGTAGGGGGACTCCTCGGCAATGAGCAGTTCTTC.

This chain uses TRBV6-5 with TRBJ1-6; no clear D. V gave up 7 bases and J gave up 9 bases, with 19 bases separating them. The length of the CDR3 is 15 residues. Germline V gene sequence: CDR1 MNHEY, CDR2 SVGAGI. This CDR3 reads CASTHSGADGSPLHF. The CDR3 DNA reads as TGTGCCAGCACTCATAGCGGCGCCGACGGTTCACCCCTCCACTTT.

The chain employs TRBV7-2 and TRBJ2-6; D might be TRBD2 (5 bases). V was cut by 1 base and J by 1 base, with 14 bases left in between. CDR1 SGHTA and CDR2 FQGNSA come from the germline V gene. This CDR3 has 18 amino acids. DNA for the CDR3: TGTGCCAGCAGCTTAGTAGTCTTAACTAGTTCTGGGGCCAACGTCCTGACTTTC. Amino acid sequence: CASSLVVLTSSGANVLTF.

V gene TRBV5-1 combines with J gene TRBJ1-1, with 8 bases that match TRBD1. Per the germline V gene, CDR1 is SGHRS and CDR2 is YFSETQ. V was pared by 6 bases and J by 5 bases, with 12 bases of the junction left unmatched. The CDR3 is 15 amino acids. The CDR3 nucleotides are TGCGCCAGCACCCTGGCGGGGCAGGGGGCTACTGAAGCTTTCTTT. Translated, it gives CASTLAGQGATEAFF.

The chain recombines TRBV11-2 with TRBJ1-1; D is undetermined. The CDR3 is 15 residues long. Germline V lookup: CDR1 SGHAT, CDR2 FQNNGV. Trimming took 1 base from V and 5 from J, leaving 14 bases between them. In DNA, the CDR3 is TGTGCCAGCAGCTTAGGTGGTGGGTTCGGGACTGAAGCTTTCTTT. Translating it yields CASSLGGGFGTEAFF.

The gene calls are TRBV19 and TRBJ1-5, with a weak D call TRBD1 (5 bases). The germline V and J ends were trimmed by 7 bases and 6 bases, with 16 bases remaining between them. The CDR3 runs 14 residues. Germline assignment: CDR1 LNHDA and CDR2 SQIVND (reference sequence). Written as DNA, the CDR3 is TGTGCCAGTAATCGCGGGGGTGGGGGTCAGCCCCAGCATTTT. Translated: CASNRGGGGQPQHF.

The chain couples TRBV6-6 to TRBJ2-3; D might be TRBD2 (6 bases). The CDR3 runs 14 residues. Trimming shortened V by 2 bases and J by 4 bases, and 10 bases separated the two germline ends. In germline, CDR1 is MNHNY, CDR2 SVGAGI (reference sequence). CDR3 in amino acids: CASSYAEGADTQYF. Here the CDR3 DNA reads TGTGCCAGCAGTTACGCGGAGGGAGCAGATACGCAGTATTTT.

The chain employs TRBV6-5 and TRBJ1-2; TRBD1 aligns across 8 bases. Looked up from germline, CDR1 is MNHEY and CDR2 is SVGAGI. V shed 6 bases, J shed 4 bases, and the junction held 10 bases outside the gene matches. The CDR3 has 15 residues. The CDR3 bases are TGTGCCAGCAGCCAAGACAGGGGTGAAGCCTATGGCTACACCTTC. Amino acid sequence: CASSQDRGEAYGYTF.

The genes are TRBV6-1 and TRBJ2-3; 10 bases align to TRBD2. The V and J ends lost 2 bases and 4 bases, in that order; junction bases with no gene match: 12. Germline-derived CDR1 and CDR2 are MNHNS and SASEGT. This CDR3 is built from 18 residues. The CDR3 sequence is CASSEQSGGAGLADTQYF. The CDR3 DNA reads TGTGCCAGCAGTGAACAGAGCGGGGGGGCCGGTCTAGCAGATACGCAGTATTTT.

V usage is TRBV5-1 and J usage is TRBJ2-6; weak D call: TRBD1 (6 bases). Germline values: CDR1 SGHRS, CDR2 YFSETQ. Trimming took 0 bases from V and 0 from J, leaving 13 bases between them. This CDR3 region has 18 residues. The CDR3 coding sequence is TGCGCCAGCAGCTTGGGTCGGGACACAGTCTCTGGGGCCAACGTCCTGACTTTC. Amino acids: CASSLGRDTVSGANVLTF.

The rearrangement uses TRBV6-1 and TRBJ1-1; D gene ambiguous. Germline CDR1 reads MNHNS; CDR2 reads SASEGT. V lost 2 bases to trimming and J lost 1 base, with 11 bases between them. The CDR3 covers 15 residues. CDR3 residues: CASSENRVENTEAFF. In nucleotides, the CDR3 is TGTGCCAGCAGTGAAAACCGAGTCGAGAACACTGAAGCTTTCTTT.

This clone appeared a few times. The rearrangement links TRBV14 to TRBJ2-7; D is possibly TRBD1 (6 bases). V lost 1 base and J lost 2, with 9 bases in between. Germline assignment: CDR1 SGHDN and CDR2 FVKESK. This CDR3 comprises 14 residues. DNA of the CDR3: TGTGCCAGCAGCCAAGCCAGGGGCCCCTACGAGCAGTACTTC. Its protein is CASSQARGPYEQYF.

The V call is TRBV4-1, the J call TRBJ2-7; tentative D call: TRBD1 (5 bases). With 0 bases removed from V and 6 bases from J, the gap between germline ends came to 18 bases. Germline CDR1 MGHRA, CDR2 YSYEKL. CDR3 length: 16 residues. The CDR3 here is CASSQDQVGLEAEQYF. The DNA of the CDR3 is TGCGCCAGCAGCCAAGATCAAGTGGGGCTAGAGGCCGAGCAGTACTTC.